This T cell receptor beta chain was sequenced during a study of blood T cell repertoires in COVID-19. Only in-frame clones appear in the TCRdb table, and some are missing; sequencing was by immunoSEQ multiplex PCR. Here the sample spans 50,000 to 70,000 clones, about 87% being singletons. This clonotype was obtained from a human donor with active COVID-19. The donor label of this sample is uncertain. Sequenced input: peripheral blood.

The DNA for the CDR3 is TGTGCCAGCAGCCTGCAGGGAACCGGGGAGCTGTTTTTT. Translated, it gives CASSLQGTGELFF. This chain links TRBV7-3 with TRBJ2-2, with TRBD1 as a possible D gene (5 bases). Germline loops: CDR1 SGHTA, CDR2 FQGTGA. V lost 5 bases to trimming and J lost 5 bases, with 9 bases between them. CDR3 length: 13 residues.